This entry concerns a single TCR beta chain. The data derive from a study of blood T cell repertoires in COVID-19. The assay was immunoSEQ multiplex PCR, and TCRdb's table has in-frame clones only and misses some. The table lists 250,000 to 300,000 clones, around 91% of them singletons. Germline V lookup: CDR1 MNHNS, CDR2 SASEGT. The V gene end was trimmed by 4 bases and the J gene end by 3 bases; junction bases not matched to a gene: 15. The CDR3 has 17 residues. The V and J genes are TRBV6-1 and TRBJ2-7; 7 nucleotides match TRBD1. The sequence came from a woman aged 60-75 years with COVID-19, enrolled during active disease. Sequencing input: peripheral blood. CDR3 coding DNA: TGTGCCAGCAGTGGCCGACAGGGCCCCCTTCGTAACTACGAGCAGTACTTC. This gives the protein CASSGRQGPLRNYEQYF.